Each of the 23 T cell receptor beta chains below was sequenced from the same sample in a study of control samples from healthy donors and cancer patients (dated by TCRdb to the early 2020s). The library was made by the immunoSEQ multiplex PCR assay. In TCRdb, the immuneACCESS table is reduced to in-frame sequences with V and J assigned. These tables do not hold every clone; where another copy was compared, an unresolved V gene accounts for under half, and the others remain unexplained. The sample yields about 250,000 clones; roughly 82% were counted once. Approximately 12% of the sample lies in the top ten. The sequenced material came from PBMCs. Every receptor here comes from a woman aged 60-75 years with lung cancer.

A single count supports this clone. CDR3 amino acids: CASSLDRGQEQFF. The CDR3 DNA follows: TGTGCCAGCAGCTTGGACAGGGGGCAGGAGCAGTTCTTC. The rearrangement joins TRBV5-4 to TRBJ2-1; 9 bases are a match to TRBD1. The CDR3 length is 13 residues. Germline assignment: CDR1 SGHNT and CDR2 YYREEE (reference sequence). V dropped 0 bases and J dropped 10; count of bases not matched to a gene: 2.

This chain uses TRBV3-1 (or the pseudogene TRBV3-2) with TRBJ1-6, with D hard to call. The CDR3 sequence is 15 residues long. Trimming shortened V by 4 bases and J by 6 bases, and 13 bases separated the two germline ends. Germline V lookup: CDR1 LGHDT, CDR2 YNNKEL (reference sequence). The CDR3 sequence: CASSLLGQTNSPLHF. The CDR3 DNA sequence: TGTGCCAGCAGCCTATTAGGGCAGACTAATTCACCCCTCCACTTT.

This chain links TRBV6-5 with TRBJ2-1; TRBD1 or TRBD2 may be the D gene (5 bases each). V was trimmed by 9 bases and J by 1 base, leaving 16 bases between them. Germline values: CDR1 MNHEY, CDR2 SVGAGI. The CDR3 runs 15 residues. The CDR3 DNA sequence: TGTGCCAGTAGAGGGGCCTCACTGTCCTACAATGAGCAGTTCTTC. It specifies CASRGASLSYNEQFF.

The chain combines TRBV7-6 with TRBJ2-1; D may be TRBD1 (6 bases). The CDR3 is made up of 14 amino acids. V was clipped by 8 bases and J by 6 bases, with 17 bases between them. The V gene's germline CDR1 is SGHVS and CDR2 FNYEAQ. The chain's CDR3 is CASGDGGGFNEQFF. In nucleotides, the CDR3 is TGTGCCAGCGGCGATGGGGGCGGATTCAATGAGCAGTTCTTC.

This sequence joins TRBV5-1 and TRBJ2-1; TRBD2 aligns across 7 bases. Germline CDR1 and CDR2: SGHRS and YFSETQ. J gave up 8 bases and V 2 bases, and 4 bases lay outside the gene matches. The CDR3 sequence is 13 residues long. CDR3 DNA: TGCGCCAGCAGCTTAGGCGGGAGTTATGAGCAGTTCTTC. Its translation is CASSLGGSYEQFF.

This rearrangement joins TRBV5-5 to TRBJ1-2, with D maybe TRBD1 (5 bases). The V end was cut by 2 bases, the J end by 4 bases, with 12 bases between. Germline lookup yields CDR1 SGHKS and CDR2 YYEKEE (reference sequence). This CDR3 spans 14 amino acids. CDR3 nucleotides: TGTGCCAGCAGCTTCAATGACGGGACCTATGGCTACACCTTC. Amino acid sequence: CASSFNDGTYGYTF.

This clone showed up just a few times. The chain recombines TRBV9 with TRBJ1-3, with 12 bases fitting TRBD1. Trimming at V came to 3 bases and at J to 4 bases, leaving 8 bases not matched to a gene. The CDR3 runs 17 residues. Germline lookup yields CDR1 SGDLS and CDR2 YYNGEE. The CDR3, as DNA: TGTGCCAGCAGCGAGGGACAGGGGGCCTTTTACGGAAACACCATATATTTT. Amino acid sequence: CASSEGQGAFYGNTIYF.

The V gene is TRBV7-9, the J gene TRBJ1-2; 7 nucleotides align to TRBD1. Germline lookup yields CDR1 SEHNR and CDR2 FQNEAQ (reference sequence). CDR3 length: 13 amino acids. Trimming cost V 0 bases and J 7 bases; bases outside gene matches: 2. CDR3 in DNA: TGTGCCAGCAGCTTAGCAGGGGGCGTTGGCTACACCTTC. This codes for CASSLAGGVGYTF.

The chain is built from TRBV29-1 and TRBJ2-5; tentative D call: TRBD2 (5 bases). The end of the DNA fits TRBJ2-7 better, so the J call may be wrong. Looked up from germline, CDR1 is SQVTM and CDR2 is ANQGSEA. The CDR3 length is 12 residues. Here the CDR3 reads CAGGNVVGEQYF. CDR3 nucleotides: TGCGCCGGAGGCAATGTAGTGGGCGAGCAGTACTTC.

The V call is TRBV24-1, the J call TRBJ2-1; possibly TRBD1 for D (5 bases). CDR3 length: 11 residues. Trimming left V 12 bases short and J 5 bases short, with 10 bases between. Germline loops: CDR1 KGHDR, CDR2 SFDVKD. The CDR3 DNA sequence: TGTGCCGCGAGCAGGGACAATGAGCAGTTCTTC. The encoded protein is CAASRDNEQFF.

In its sample, this clone was seen a few times. The J gene is TRBJ2-1, the V gene TRBV30, with D perhaps assigned TRBD1 or TRBD2 (5 bases each). This CDR3 is 13 amino acids long. Per germline, CDR1 GTSNPN and CDR2 SVGIG (reference sequence). Between the trimmed V and J ends, which lost 3 bases and 2 bases, there was a span of 8 bases. CDR3 residues: CAWSWGTYNEQFF. DNA of the CDR3: TGTGCCTGGAGCTGGGGGACCTACAATGAGCAGTTCTTC.

The rearrangement links TRBV9 to TRBJ2-5; either TRBD1 or TRBD2 may fit D (5 bases each). The length of the CDR3 is 13 residues. Trimming shortened V by 2 bases and J by 1 base, and 6 bases separated the two germline ends. The germline V gene has CDR1 SGDLS and CDR2 YYNGEE. The CDR3 region has the DNA TGTGCCAGCAGCGTGGGGGTCCAAGAGACCCAGTACTTC. Amino acids: CASSVGVQETQYF.

This clone was counted once. The chain is built from TRBV6-5 and TRBJ1-2, with D possibly matching TRBD1 (6 bases). Germline lookup yields CDR1 MNHEY and CDR2 SVGAGI. The CDR3 covers 16 residues. The ends were cut back, 2 bases at V and 8 bases at J, with 21 bases in the middle. In DNA, the CDR3 is TGTGCCAGCAGTTACGGAGGTTCCGGGGGCGCGCGGGGCTACACCTTC. Residues: CASSYGGSGGARGYTF.

The genes are TRBV5-1 and TRBJ1-1; D might be TRBD1 (5 bases). The CDR3 sequence is 16 residues long. With 1 base removed from V and 5 bases from J, the gap between germline ends came to 18 bases. Looked up from germline, CDR1 is SGHRS and CDR2 is YFSETQ. The CDR3 reads CASSLRPAPGGTEAFF. The CDR3 nucleotides are TGCGCCAGCAGCTTGCGTCCGGCCCCGGGGGGAACTGAAGCTTTCTTT.

The chain has TRBV6-5 and TRBJ2-7; D is possibly TRBD2 (6 bases). This CDR3 comprises 15 residues. Germline V gene sequence: CDR1 MNHEY, CDR2 SVGAGI. With 8 bases removed from V and 1 base from J, the gap between germline ends came to 18 bases. CDR3 amino acids: CASAPTGLRSYEQYF. The CDR3 region has the DNA TGTGCCAGCGCCCCCACGGGACTGAGGTCCTACGAGCAGTACTTC.

This clone was found a few times. This rearrangement joins TRBV27 to TRBJ1-6; 7 nucleotides align to TRBD1. The CDR3 is 17 residues long. Germline CDR1 reads MNHEY; CDR2 reads SMNVEV (reference sequence). The V segment lost 6 bases and the J segment 4 bases; nucleotides outside the gene matches: 12. The CDR3 sequence: CASSQLGQLAYNSPLHF. The CDR3 nucleotides read TGTGCCAGCAGCCAATTGGGACAGCTCGCTTATAATTCACCCCTCCACTTT.

The chain has TRBV12-3 or TRBV12-4 and TRBJ2-5; D remains ambiguous. V dropped 5 bases and J dropped 8 bases, with 9 bases sitting between them. The CDR3 length is 11 residues. The CDR3 is CASSVRFTQYF. The CDR3 region has the DNA TGTGCCAGCAGTGTTCGGTTTACCCAGTACTTC.

The J gene is TRBJ1-1, the V gene TRBV18, with 8 nucleotides matching TRBD1. V gave up 5 bases and J gave up 1 base; unmatched junction bases: 6. CDR3 length: 15 residues. In germline, CDR1 is KGHSH, CDR2 LQKENI. The CDR3 DNA follows: TGTGCCAGCTCAGCCAAAACAGGGGGGAACACTGAAGCTTTCTTT. Its translation: CASSAKTGGNTEAFF.

J is TRBJ1-1 and V is TRBV7-8; 7 bases agree with TRBD1. The CDR3 covers 14 residues. The germline V gene encodes CDR1 SGHVS and CDR2 FQNEAQ. V shed 6 bases, J shed 1 base, and the junction held 5 bases outside the gene matches. CDR3 DNA sequence: TGTGCCAGCAGACGTCGGGACAGGAACACTGAAGCTTTCTTT. It translates to CASRRRDRNTEAFF.

This chain connects TRBV2 to TRBJ1-5, with 9 bases matching TRBD1. The CDR3 sequence is 15 residues long. J was trimmed by 0 bases and V by 6 bases; bases with no gene match: 3. The germline V gene encodes CDR1 SNHLY and CDR2 FYNNEI. CDR3 nucleotides: TGTGCCAGCAGCGACAGGGGGTATAGCAATCAGCCCCAGCATTTT. Encoded protein: CASSDRGYSNQPQHF.

This chain links TRBV20-1 with TRBJ2-7; D possibly corresponds to TRBD2 (6 bases). From germline, CDR1 is DFQATT and CDR2 SNEGSKA (reference sequence). Trimming took off 7 bases at V and 2 bases at J, with 18 bases between the two ends. The CDR3 sequence is 14 residues long. CDR3 bases: TGCAGTGTTAGTCCGGGAGACGGGACCTACGAGCAGTACTTC. Translating it yields CSVSPGDGTYEQYF.

This clone has just a few counts. The chain is built from TRBV19 and TRBJ1-1; the match to TRBD1 covers 11 bases. The CDR3 totals 16 residues. After removal of 6 bases from V and 4 bases from J, the junction contained 10 bases not matched to a gene. Per germline, CDR1 LNHDA and CDR2 SQIVND (reference sequence). CDR3 in amino acids: CASSSLGQGALTEAFF. The CDR3 nucleotides read TGTGCCAGTAGCTCTCTAGGACAGGGGGCCCTCACTGAAGCTTTCTTT.

This clone came up a few times. The chain employs TRBV4-2 and TRBJ2-5; 7 positions agree with TRBD1. Germline-derived CDR1 and CDR2 are LGHNA and YNFKEQ. V shed 1 base and J 5 bases; nucleotides not matched to a gene: 4. This CDR3 has 14 residues. The chain's CDR3 is CASSQGTGAETQYF. CDR3 DNA: TGTGCCAGCAGCCAAGGGACAGGAGCTGAGACCCAGTACTTC.